The present TCR beta chain was sequenced within a study of blood T cells in healthy people across ages. Primers used in a second PCR of roughly 7 to 12 cycles were a sample-barcoded 5' primer and a J-beta primer mix. Each cDNA molecule received a tag from a template-switch adaptor that had 12 random nucleotides. MiXCR, applied by TCRdb to the 5' RACE reads, yields one record per CDR3 protein. Of roughly 640,000 distinct CDR3 sequences in the sample, approximately 30% are singletons; the top ten hold roughly 14%. Broader study findings: The diversity estimates, figures obtained from one million T cells, were considered underestimates.

This clonotype appeared many times. What it recognizes is unknown. The material sequenced was blood. The source is a woman over 75 in good health.

CDR3 sequence: CSARDPTSGVGEQFF. The CDR3 nucleotides are TGCAGTGCTAGAGATCCGACTAGCGGGGTAGGAGAGCAGTTCTTC. The chain combines TRBV20-1 with TRBJ2-1, with 11 bases that match TRBD2. Germline V CDR1 and CDR2: DFQATT, SNEGSKA (reference sequence). V dropped 0 bases and J dropped 10; count of bases not matched to a gene: 8. The CDR3 has 15 residues.